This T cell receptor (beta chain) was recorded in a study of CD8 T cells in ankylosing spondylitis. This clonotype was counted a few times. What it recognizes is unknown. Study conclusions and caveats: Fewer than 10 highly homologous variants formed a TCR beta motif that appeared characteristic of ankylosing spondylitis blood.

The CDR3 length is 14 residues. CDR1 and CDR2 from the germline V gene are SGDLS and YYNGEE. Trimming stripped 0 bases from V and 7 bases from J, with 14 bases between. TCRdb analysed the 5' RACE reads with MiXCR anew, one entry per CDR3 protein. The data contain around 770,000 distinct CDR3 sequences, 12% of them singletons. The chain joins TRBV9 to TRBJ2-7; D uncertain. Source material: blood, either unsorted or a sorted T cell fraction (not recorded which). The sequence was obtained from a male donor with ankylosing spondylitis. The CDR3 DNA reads TGTGCCAGCAGCGTAGGAGCCTCAGCCGGGGAGCAGTACTTC. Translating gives CASSVGASAGEQYF.